The 26 T cell receptor beta chains below come from one sample, sequenced in a study of blood T cells in healthy people across ages. The second PCR ran about 7 to 12 cycles with a sample-barcoded 5' primer and J-beta primers. From the 5' RACE reads, TCRdb called clonotypes with MiXCR, one entry per CDR3 protein. The table records about 630,000 distinct CDR3 sequences, roughly 21% of them present only once. The sequencing sample was made of blood. The receptor source for this set is a man aged 65-85 years in good health.

This clonotype was found many times. The V and J genes are TRBV5-6 and TRBJ2-5; no definite D call. The CDR3 runs 14 residues. V was trimmed by 2 bases and J by 5 bases, leaving 13 bases between them. The germline V gene has CDR1 SGHDT and CDR2 YYEEEE. DNA of the CDR3: TGTGCCAGCAGCTTTGGGGTTAACGGGGAGACCCAGTACTTC. This gives the protein CASSFGVNGETQYF.

This clonotype was detected only a few times. The gene calls are TRBV15 and TRBJ2-3; D unclear. The CDR3 is 17 amino acids. V lost 2 bases to trimming and J lost 1 base, with 16 bases between them. CDR1 and CDR2 from the germline V gene are LNHNV and YYDKDF (reference sequence). CDR3 nucleotide sequence: TGTGCCACCAGCAGATCGGACCTCGGAGTCGGCACAGATACGCAGTATTTT. It is translated as CATSRSDLGVGTDTQYF.

This clonotype has only a few counts. The rearrangement joins TRBV20-1 to TRBJ1-1; D is perhaps TRBD1 (6 bases). This CDR3 is 14 amino acids long. Germline CDR1 reads DFQATT; CDR2 reads SNEGSKA (reference sequence). V lost 3 bases, J lost 0 bases, and 11 bases lay in between. CDR3 sequence (DNA): TGCAGTGCTAGGCTTACAGGGATGAACACTGAAGCTTTCTTT. Translation gives CSARLTGMNTEAFF.

At least ten counts were recorded for this clonotype. J is TRBJ2-5 and V is TRBV11-2; perhaps TRBD2 as D (6 bases). Germline V lookup: CDR1 SGHAT, CDR2 FQNNGV. With 5 bases removed from V and 2 bases from J, the gap between germline ends came to 9 bases. The CDR3 loop spans 13 amino acids. CDR3 residues: CASSRDLQETQYF. CDR3 DNA: TGTGCCAGCAGCCGGGACTTACAAGAGACCCAGTACTTC.

The gene calls are TRBV29-1 and TRBJ1-2; D not certain. V lost 4 bases to trimming and J lost 1 base, with 10 bases between them. This CDR3 has 13 amino acids. CDR1 and CDR2 from the germline V gene are SQVTM and ANQGSEA. The CDR3 DNA sequence: TGCAGCGTTGCCGTAACAGTTAACTATGGCTACACCTTC. This translates into CSVAVTVNYGYTF.

The CDR3 DNA reads TGTGCCAGCAGCCAAGTGCCTAGCGGGAGCGCTGAGCAGTTCTTC. Residues: CASSQVPSGSAEQFF. V usage is TRBV3-1 and J usage is TRBJ2-7; TRBD2 aligns across 10 bases. The closer fit of TRBJ2-1 to the DNA end suggests the J call may be wrong. CDR3 length: 15 amino acids. The germline CDR1 and CDR2 sequences are LGHDT and YNNKEL (reference sequence).

This chain joins TRBV20-1 and TRBJ2-2; possibly TRBD1 or TRBD2 for D (5 bases each). Trimming took off 6 bases at V and 4 bases at J, with 15 bases between the two ends. In germline, CDR1 is DFQATT, CDR2 SNEGSKA (reference sequence). The CDR3 covers 14 residues. The CDR3 DNA reads as TGCAGTGCACCGGGGACCACTGGCACCGGGGAGCTGTTTTTT. Residues: CSAPGTTGTGELFF.

This clonotype was seen a few times. The chain links TRBV5-1 to TRBJ1-2, with D hard to call. CDR3 length equals 13 residues. Germline CDR1 reads SGHRS; CDR2 reads YFSETQ. V dropped 1 base and J dropped 2 bases, with 6 bases sitting between them. The CDR3 reads CASSLQQNYGYTF. The CDR3 region has the DNA TGCGCCAGCAGCTTGCAACAGAACTATGGCTACACCTTC.

With respect to this clonotype: A much larger clone differs by one base, so this may be a read error. The chain links TRBV20-1 to TRBJ1-1; D is unclear. Germline CDR1 and CDR2: DFQATT and SNEGSKA (reference sequence). The CDR3 sequence is 12 residues long. The CDR3 DNA sequence: TGCAGTGCCACTCAACCGAACGCTGAAGCTTTCTTT. Protein: CSATQPNAEAFF.

The chain is built from TRBV20-1 and TRBJ2-5, with 7 bases aligning to TRBD2. Trimming cost V 0 bases and J 5 bases; bases outside gene matches: 12. CDR1 and CDR2 (germline): DFQATT, SNEGSKA (reference sequence). This CDR3 has 16 residues. The CDR3 nucleotides read TGCAGTGCTAGAGATGTCGAATGGCGGGGGAGGGAGACCCAGTACTTC. Protein: CSARDVEWRGRETQYF.

This rearrangement joins TRBV6-6 to TRBJ2-3; D unresolved. The germline V gene has CDR1 MNHNY and CDR2 SVGAGI (reference sequence). The CDR3 is 14 residues long. Trimming removed 0 bases at V and 2 bases at J, with 6 bases between. The DNA of the CDR3 is TGTGCCAGCAGTTACTCACAGAACACAGATACGCAGTATTTT. It codes for CASSYSQNTDTQYF.

This chain connects TRBV29-1 to TRBJ2-1; 11 positions agree with TRBD1. The germline V gene has CDR1 SQVTM and CDR2 ANQGSEA. This CDR3 region has 13 residues. V shed 4 bases, J shed 6 bases, and the junction held 2 bases outside the gene matches. CDR3 protein: CSVAGTGGNEQFF. CDR3 coding DNA: TGCAGCGTTGCCGGGACAGGGGGCAATGAGCAGTTCTTC.

The chain links TRBV20-1 to TRBJ2-5, with 10 nucleotides matching TRBD2. TRBJ2-1 matches the DNA end more closely, so the J call is doubtful. CDR1 is DFQATT and CDR2 is SNEGSKA in the germline V gene (reference sequence). CDR3 length: 14 amino acids. The CDR3 sequence: CSVKGLASNNEQFF. DNA of the CDR3: TGCAGTGTAAAGGGACTAGCGAGTAACAATGAGCAGTTCTTC.

This clonotype has just a few counts. The chain joins TRBV6-1 to TRBJ1-1; possible D gene TRBD1, 5 bases. V lost 2 bases and J 4 bases, leaving 17 bases between the germline ends. The CDR3 runs to 16 residues. Germline values: CDR1 MNHNS, CDR2 SASEGT. The CDR3 coding sequence is TGTGCCAGCAGTGAATCTACTAGCAGGGTGGGCACTGAAGCTTTCTTT. Translated, it gives CASSESTSRVGTEAFF.

The chain has TRBV5-1 and TRBJ2-5; weak D call: TRBD2 (5 bases). The better agreement between TRBJ2-1 and the DNA end casts doubt on the J call. Per the germline V gene, CDR1 is SGHRS and CDR2 is YFSETQ. The length of the CDR3 is 15 residues. The CDR3: CASRPGPGSRIGQFF. The CDR3 bases are TGCGCCAGCAGGCCTGGACCGGGATCAAGAATTGGGCAGTTCTTC.

The chain uses TRBV27 and TRBJ2-2; the D gene is possibly TRBD2 (6 bases). The ends were cut back, 6 bases at V and 4 bases at J, with 12 bases in the middle. CDR3 size: 14 residues. The germline V gene encodes CDR1 MNHEY and CDR2 SMNVEV (reference sequence). The CDR3 reads CASSRDWVTGELFF. CDR3 DNA: TGTGCCAGCAGCCGGGACTGGGTCACCGGGGAGCTGTTTTTT.

This rearrangement joins TRBV7-8 to TRBJ2-7, with D possibly matching TRBD2 (6 bases). This CDR3 contains 15 residues. V shed 1 base and J shed 3 bases, with 13 bases lying between them. CDR1 and CDR2 from the germline V gene are SGHVS and FQNEAQ. Here the CDR3 reads CASSLGRGMNYEQYF. DNA for the CDR3: TGTGCCAGCAGCTTAGGTCGCGGGATGAACTACGAGCAGTACTTC.

This chain connects TRBV4-1 to TRBJ2-7; D perhaps matches TRBD2 (6 bases). V was pared by 0 bases and J by 0 bases, with 15 bases between. Germline V CDR1 and CDR2: MGHRA, YSYEKL. The CDR3 length is 17 residues. The chain's CDR3 is CASSQELIREISYEQYF. Written as DNA, the CDR3 is TGCGCCAGCAGCCAAGAACTAATCCGGGAGATCTCCTACGAGCAGTACTTC.

This chain links TRBV10-2 with TRBJ2-7; maybe TRBD2 (5 bases). The ends were cut back, 3 bases at V and 6 bases at J, with 15 bases in the middle. The CDR3 runs 14 residues. The germline V gene has CDR1 WSHSY and CDR2 SAAADI. CDR3 sequence reads: CASSDWERSAEQYF. The CDR3 region has the DNA TGCGCCAGCAGTGATTGGGAGAGGTCCGCCGAGCAGTACTTC.

The gene calls are TRBV11-2 and TRBJ2-1; the D is unclear. The DNA end lines up better with TRBJ2-5; the J call may be wrong. Germline values: CDR1 SGHAT, CDR2 FQNNGV. There are 12 residues in the CDR3. The chain's CDR3 is CASSLGWETQYF. In DNA, the CDR3 is TGTGCCAGCAGCTTAGGGTGGGAGACCCAGTACTTC.

The chain has TRBV10-1 and TRBJ2-2; a weak D match, TRBD1 (5 bases). CDR1 is WNHNN, CDR2 SYGVQD, per germline (reference sequence). The CDR3 consists of 15 residues. V shed 6 bases and J shed 1 base, with 12 bases lying between them. CDR3 residues: CASSSGQENTGELFF. CDR3 nucleotide sequence: TGCGCCAGCAGCTCAGGGCAGGAGAACACCGGGGAGCTGTTTTTT.

The rearrangement links TRBV20-1 to TRBJ2-1, with 12 bases lining up with TRBD2. Germline values: CDR1 DFQATT, CDR2 SNEGSKA (reference sequence). The CDR3 consists of 14 residues. The ends lost 6 bases at V and 6 bases at J; junction bases unmatched: 6. CDR3 sequence reads: CSAPTSGSRNEQFF. The DNA of the CDR3 is TGCAGTGCGCCGACTAGCGGGAGTCGCAATGAGCAGTTCTTC.

This clonotype came up many times. The rearrangement uses TRBV7-2 and TRBJ2-5, with 8 positions matching TRBD2. Trimming removed 1 base from V and 1 base from J; junction bases left unmatched: 5. Germline CDR1 SGHTA, CDR2 FQGNSA. The CDR3 contains 16 residues. CDR3: CASSLGGRPSQETQYF. The DNA of the CDR3 is TGTGCCAGCAGCTTAGGCGGGAGGCCTTCCCAAGAGACCCAGTACTTC.

A single count supports this clonotype. The chain couples TRBV29-1 to TRBJ2-7, with TRBD2 identical over 8 bases. Trimming cost V 5 bases and J 0 bases; bases outside gene matches: 6. CDR1 and CDR2 (germline): SQVTM, ANQGSEA. CDR3 length: 14 amino acids. The CDR3 DNA sequence: TGCAGCGTTCCGGGGGGGGACAACTCCTACGAGCAGTACTTC. Translation gives CSVPGGDNSYEQYF.

The genes are TRBV28 and TRBJ2-5; 7 nucleotides line up with TRBD1. The J call is doubtful: the DNA matches TRBJ2-7 better. The CDR3 totals 14 residues. From germline, CDR1 is MDHEN and CDR2 SYDVKM. CDR3 coding DNA: TGTGCCAGCAGTTCGACAGGGCCCCTCTACGAGCAGTACTTC. Protein product: CASSSTGPLYEQYF.

This chain links TRBV2 with TRBJ2-2; the D gene is possibly TRBD1 (5 bases). Germline CDR1 SNHLY, CDR2 FYNNEI. V lost 5 bases and J lost 4, with 8 bases in between. The CDR3 has 13 residues. CDR3 DNA: TGTGCCAGCAGTTTGACAGTCACCGGGGAGCTGTTTTTT. Amino acids: CASSLTVTGELFF.